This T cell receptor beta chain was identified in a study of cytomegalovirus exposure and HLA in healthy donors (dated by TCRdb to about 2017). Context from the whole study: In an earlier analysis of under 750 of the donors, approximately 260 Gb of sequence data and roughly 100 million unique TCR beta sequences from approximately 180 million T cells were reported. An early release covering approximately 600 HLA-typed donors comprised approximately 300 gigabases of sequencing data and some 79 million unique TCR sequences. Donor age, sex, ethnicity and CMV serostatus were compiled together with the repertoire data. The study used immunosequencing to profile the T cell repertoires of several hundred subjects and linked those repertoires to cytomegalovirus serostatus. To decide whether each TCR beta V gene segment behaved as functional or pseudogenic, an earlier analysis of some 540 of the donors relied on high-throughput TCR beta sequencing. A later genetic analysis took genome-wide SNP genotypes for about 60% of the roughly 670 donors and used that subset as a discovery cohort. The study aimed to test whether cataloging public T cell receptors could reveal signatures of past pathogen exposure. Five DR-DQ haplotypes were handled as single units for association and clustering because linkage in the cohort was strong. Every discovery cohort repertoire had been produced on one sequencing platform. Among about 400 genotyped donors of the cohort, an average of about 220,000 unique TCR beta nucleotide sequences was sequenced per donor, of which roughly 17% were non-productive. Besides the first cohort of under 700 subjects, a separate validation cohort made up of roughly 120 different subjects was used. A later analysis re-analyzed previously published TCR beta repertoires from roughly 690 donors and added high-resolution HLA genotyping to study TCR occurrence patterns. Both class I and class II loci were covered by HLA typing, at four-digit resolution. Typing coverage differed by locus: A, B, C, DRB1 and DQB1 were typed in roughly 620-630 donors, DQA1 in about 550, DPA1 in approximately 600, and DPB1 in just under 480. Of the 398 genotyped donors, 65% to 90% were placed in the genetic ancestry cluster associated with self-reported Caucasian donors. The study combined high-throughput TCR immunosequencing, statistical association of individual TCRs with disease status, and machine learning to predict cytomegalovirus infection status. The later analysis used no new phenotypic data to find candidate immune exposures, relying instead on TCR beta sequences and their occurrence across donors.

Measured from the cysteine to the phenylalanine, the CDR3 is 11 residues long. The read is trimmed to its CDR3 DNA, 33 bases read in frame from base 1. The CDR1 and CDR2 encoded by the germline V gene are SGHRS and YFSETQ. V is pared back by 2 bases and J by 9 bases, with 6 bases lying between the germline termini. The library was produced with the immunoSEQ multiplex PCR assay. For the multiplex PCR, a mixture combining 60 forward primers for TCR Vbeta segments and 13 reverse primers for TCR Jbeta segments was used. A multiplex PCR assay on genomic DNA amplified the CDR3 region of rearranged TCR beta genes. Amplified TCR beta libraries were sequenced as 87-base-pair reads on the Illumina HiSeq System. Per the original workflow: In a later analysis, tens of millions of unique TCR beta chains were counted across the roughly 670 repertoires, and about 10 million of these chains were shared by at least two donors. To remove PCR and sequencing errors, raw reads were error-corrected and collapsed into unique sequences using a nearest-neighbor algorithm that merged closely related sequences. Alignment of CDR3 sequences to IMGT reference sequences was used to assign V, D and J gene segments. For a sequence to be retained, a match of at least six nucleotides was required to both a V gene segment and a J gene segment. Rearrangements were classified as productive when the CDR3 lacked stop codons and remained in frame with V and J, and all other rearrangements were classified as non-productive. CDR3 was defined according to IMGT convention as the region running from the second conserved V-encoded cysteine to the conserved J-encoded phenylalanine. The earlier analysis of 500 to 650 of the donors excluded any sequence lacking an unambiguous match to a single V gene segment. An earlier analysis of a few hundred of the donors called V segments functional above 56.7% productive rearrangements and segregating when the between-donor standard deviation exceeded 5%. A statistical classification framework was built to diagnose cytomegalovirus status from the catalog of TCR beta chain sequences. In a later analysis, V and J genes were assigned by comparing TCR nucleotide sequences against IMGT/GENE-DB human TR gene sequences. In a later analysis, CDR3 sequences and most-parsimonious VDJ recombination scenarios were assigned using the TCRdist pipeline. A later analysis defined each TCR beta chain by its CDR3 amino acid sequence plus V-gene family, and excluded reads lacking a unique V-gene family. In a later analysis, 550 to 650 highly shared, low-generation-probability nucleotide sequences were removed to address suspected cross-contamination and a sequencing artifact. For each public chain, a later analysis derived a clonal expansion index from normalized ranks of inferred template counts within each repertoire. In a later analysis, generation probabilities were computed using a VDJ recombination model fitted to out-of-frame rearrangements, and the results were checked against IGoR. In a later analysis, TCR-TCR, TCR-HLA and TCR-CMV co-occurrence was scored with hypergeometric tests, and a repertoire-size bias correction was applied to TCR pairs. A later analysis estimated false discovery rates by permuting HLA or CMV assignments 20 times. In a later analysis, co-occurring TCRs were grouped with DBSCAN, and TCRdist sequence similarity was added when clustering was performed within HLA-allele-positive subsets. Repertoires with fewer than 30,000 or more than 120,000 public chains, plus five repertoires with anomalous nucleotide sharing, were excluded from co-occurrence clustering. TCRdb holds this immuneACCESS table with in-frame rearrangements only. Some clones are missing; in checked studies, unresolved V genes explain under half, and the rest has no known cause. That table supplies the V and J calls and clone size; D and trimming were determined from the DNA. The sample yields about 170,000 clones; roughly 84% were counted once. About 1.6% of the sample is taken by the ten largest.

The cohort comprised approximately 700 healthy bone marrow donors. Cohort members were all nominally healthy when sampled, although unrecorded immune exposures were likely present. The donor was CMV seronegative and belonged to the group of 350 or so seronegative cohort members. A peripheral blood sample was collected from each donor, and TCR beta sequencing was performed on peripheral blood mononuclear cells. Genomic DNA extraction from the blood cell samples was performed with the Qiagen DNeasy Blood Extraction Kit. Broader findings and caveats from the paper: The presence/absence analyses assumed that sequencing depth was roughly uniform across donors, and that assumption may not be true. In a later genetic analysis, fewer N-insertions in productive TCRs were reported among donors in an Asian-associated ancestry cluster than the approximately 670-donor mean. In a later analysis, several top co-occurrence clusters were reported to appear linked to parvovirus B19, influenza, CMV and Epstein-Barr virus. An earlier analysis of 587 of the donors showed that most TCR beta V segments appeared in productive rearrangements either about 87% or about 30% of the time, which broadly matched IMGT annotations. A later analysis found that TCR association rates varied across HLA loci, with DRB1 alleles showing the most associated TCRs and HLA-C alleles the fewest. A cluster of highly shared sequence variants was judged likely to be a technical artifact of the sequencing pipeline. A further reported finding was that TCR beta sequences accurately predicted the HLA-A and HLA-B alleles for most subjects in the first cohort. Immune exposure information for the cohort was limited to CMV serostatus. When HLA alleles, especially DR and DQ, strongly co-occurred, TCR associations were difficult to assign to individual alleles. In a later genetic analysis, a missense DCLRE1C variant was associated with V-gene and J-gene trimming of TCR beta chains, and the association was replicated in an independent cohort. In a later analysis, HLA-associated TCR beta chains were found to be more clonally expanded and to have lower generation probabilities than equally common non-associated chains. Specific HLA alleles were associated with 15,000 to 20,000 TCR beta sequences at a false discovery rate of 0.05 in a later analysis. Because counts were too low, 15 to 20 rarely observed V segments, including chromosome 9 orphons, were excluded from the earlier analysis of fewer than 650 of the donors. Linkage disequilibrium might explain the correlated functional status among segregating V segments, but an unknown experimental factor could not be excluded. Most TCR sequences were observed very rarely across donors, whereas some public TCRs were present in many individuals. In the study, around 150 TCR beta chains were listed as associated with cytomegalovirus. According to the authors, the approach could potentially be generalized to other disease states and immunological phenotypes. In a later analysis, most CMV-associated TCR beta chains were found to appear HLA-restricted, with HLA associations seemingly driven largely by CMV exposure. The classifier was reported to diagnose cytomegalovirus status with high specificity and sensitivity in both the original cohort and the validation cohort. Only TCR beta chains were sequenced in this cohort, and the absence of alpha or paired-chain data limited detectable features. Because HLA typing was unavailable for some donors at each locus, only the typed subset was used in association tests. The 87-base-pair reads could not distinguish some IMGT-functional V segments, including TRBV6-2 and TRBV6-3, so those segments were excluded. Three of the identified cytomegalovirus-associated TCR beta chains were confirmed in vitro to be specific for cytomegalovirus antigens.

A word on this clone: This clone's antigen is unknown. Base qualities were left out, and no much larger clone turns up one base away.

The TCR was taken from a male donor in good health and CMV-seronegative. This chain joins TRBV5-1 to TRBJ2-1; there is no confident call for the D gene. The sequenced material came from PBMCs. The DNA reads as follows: TGCGCCAGCAGCTTATCAGTTGAGCAGTTCTTC. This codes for CASSLSVEQFF.